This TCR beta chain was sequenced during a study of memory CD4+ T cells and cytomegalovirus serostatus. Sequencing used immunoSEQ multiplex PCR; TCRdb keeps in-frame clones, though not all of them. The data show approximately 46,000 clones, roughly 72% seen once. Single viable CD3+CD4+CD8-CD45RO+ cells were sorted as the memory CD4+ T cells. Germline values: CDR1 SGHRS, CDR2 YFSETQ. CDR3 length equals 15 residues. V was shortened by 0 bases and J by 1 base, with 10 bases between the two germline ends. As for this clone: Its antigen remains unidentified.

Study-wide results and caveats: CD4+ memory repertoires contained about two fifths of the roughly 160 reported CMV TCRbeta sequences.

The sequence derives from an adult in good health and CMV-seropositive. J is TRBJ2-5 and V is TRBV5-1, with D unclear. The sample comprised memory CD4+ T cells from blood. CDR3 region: CASSLAPRSQETQYF. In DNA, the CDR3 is TGCGCCAGCAGCTTGGCCCCGAGATCCCAAGAGACCCAGTACTTC.